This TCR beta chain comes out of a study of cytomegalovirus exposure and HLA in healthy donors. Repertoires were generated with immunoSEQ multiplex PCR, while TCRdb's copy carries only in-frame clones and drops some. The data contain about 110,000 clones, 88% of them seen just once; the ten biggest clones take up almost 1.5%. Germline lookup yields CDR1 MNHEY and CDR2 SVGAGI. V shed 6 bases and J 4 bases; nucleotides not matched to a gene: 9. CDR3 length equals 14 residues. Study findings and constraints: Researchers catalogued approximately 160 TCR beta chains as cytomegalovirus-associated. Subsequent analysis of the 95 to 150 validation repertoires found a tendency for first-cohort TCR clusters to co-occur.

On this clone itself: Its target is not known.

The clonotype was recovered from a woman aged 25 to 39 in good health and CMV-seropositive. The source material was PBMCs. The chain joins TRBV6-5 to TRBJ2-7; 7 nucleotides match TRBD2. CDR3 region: CASRGRRELYEQYF. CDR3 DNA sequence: TGTGCCAGCAGGGGCCGGCGGGAGTTGTACGAGCAGTACTTC.